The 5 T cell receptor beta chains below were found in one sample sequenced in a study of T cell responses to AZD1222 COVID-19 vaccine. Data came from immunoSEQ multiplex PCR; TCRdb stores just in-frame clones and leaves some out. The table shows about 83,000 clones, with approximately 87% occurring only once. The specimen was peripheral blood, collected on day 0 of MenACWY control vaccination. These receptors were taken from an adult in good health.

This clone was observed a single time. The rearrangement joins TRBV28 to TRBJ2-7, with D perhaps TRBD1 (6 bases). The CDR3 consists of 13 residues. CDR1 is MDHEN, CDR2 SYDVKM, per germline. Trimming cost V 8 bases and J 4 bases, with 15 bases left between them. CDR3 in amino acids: CASRDTGSYEQYF. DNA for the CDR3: TGTGCCAGCCGGGATACAGGGTCTTACGAGCAGTACTTC.

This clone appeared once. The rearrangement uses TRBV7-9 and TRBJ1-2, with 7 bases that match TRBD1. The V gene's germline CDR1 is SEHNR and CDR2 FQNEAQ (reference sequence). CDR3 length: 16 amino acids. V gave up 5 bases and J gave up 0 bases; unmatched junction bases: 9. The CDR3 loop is CASSETGALANYGYTF. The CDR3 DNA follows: TGTGCCAGCAGCGAAACAGGGGCCTTAGCTAACTATGGCTACACCTTC.

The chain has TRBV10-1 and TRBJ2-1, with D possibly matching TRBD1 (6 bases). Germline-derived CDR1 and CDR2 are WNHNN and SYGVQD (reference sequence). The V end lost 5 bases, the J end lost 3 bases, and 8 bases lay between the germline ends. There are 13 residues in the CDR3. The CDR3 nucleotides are TGCGCCAGCAGTACAGGGTACTACAATGAGCAGTTCTTC. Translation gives CASSTGYYNEQFF.

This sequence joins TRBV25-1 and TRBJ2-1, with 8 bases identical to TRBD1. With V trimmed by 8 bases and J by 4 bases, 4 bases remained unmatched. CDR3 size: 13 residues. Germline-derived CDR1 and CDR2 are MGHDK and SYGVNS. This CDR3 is CASGQGAYNEQFF. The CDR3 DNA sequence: TGTGCCAGCGGTCAGGGGGCTTACAATGAGCAGTTCTTC.

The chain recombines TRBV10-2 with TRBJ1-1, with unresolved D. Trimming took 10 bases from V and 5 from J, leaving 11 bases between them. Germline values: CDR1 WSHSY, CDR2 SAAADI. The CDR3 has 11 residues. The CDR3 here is CATHTGTEAFF. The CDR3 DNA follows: TGCGCCACCCATACGGGGACTGAAGCTTTCTTT.